A selection of T cell receptor beta chains follows, all from one sample in a study of blood T cell repertoires in COVID-19. TCRdb's copy holds only in-frame clones and misses some; the assay was immunoSEQ multiplex PCR. The table lists roughly 250,000 clones, over 80% of them singletons. Sequencing input: PBMCs or T cells enriched from blood (not recorded which). All receptors come from a human donor in a cohort exposed to, infected with or recovered from COVID-19 (not recorded which). The donor label of this sample is uncertain. The CDR3 runs from the conserved cysteine through the conserved F or W. A D gene is named only where the DNA matches it firmly. The listing skips clone size in some rows; elsewhere it reads once, few, many or a size class.

clone_size: .; v_call: TRBV5-1; j_call: TRBJ2-1; d_call: TRBD2; cdr3_nt: TGCGCCAGCAGCTTTCGGAGGACTAGCGGGGGGAATAATTACAATGAGCAGTTCTTC; cdr3_aa: CASSFRRTSGGNNYNEQFF
clone_size: .; v_call: TRBV5-4; j_call: TRBJ2-3; d_call: .; cdr3_nt: TGTGCCAGCAGCTTACGGGGGAACACAGATACGCAGTATTTT; cdr3_aa: CASSLRGNTDTQYF
clone_size: .; v_call: TRBV7-3; j_call: TRBJ2-3; d_call: .; cdr3_nt: TGTGCCAGCAGCTTAGTAGTGGGCACAACAGATACGCAGTATTTT; cdr3_aa: CASSLVVGTTDTQYF
clone_size: .; v_call: TRBV27; j_call: TRBJ1-6; d_call: TRBD1; cdr3_nt: TGTGCCAGCAGCTTAGGGGGCACGAGCTCCTATAATTCACCCCTCCACTTT; cdr3_aa: CASSLGGTSSYNSPLHF
clone_size: .; v_call: TRBV10-2; j_call: TRBJ1-2; d_call: TRBD1; cdr3_nt: TGCGCCAGCAGTGAAGGGGGCGGCTACACCTTC; cdr3_aa: CASSEGGGYTF
clone_size: .; v_call: TRBV2; j_call: TRBJ1-2; d_call: TRBD1; cdr3_nt: TGTGCCAGCCGGGACAGCTATGGCTACACCTTC; cdr3_aa: CASRDSYGYTF
clone_size: .; v_call: TRBV14; j_call: TRBJ1-3; d_call: .; cdr3_nt: TGTGCCAGCAGCCCCCCCCCTGCAGTCGGGTTCGGAAACACCATATATTTT; cdr3_aa: CASSPPPAVGFGNTIYF
clone_size: .; v_call: TRBV30; j_call: TRBJ2-7; d_call: TRBD1; cdr3_nt: TGTGCCTTAAATGCAGGGGGCTCCTACGAGCAGTACTTC; cdr3_aa: CALNAGGSYEQYF
clone_size: .; v_call: TRBV7-3; j_call: TRBJ2-3; d_call: TRBD2; cdr3_nt: TGTGCCAGCAGCTTAAATAGCGGGGGGGCAGATACGCAGTATTTT; cdr3_aa: CASSLNSGGADTQYF
clone_size: .; v_call: TRBV6-1; j_call: TRBJ2-2; d_call: TRBD2; cdr3_nt: TGTGCCAGCAGTGAACCTAGCGGGGGGAGGAACACCGGGGAGCTGTTTTTT; cdr3_aa: CASSEPSGGRNTGELFF
clone_size: once; v_call: TRBV6-5; j_call: TRBJ2-2; d_call: TRBD1; cdr3_nt: TGTGCCAGCAGCGCCCGACAGGGGAACACCGGGGAGCTGTTTTTT; cdr3_aa: CASSARQGNTGELFF
clone_size: .; v_call: TRBV6-2/TRBV6-3; j_call: TRBJ1-1; d_call: .; cdr3_nt: TGTGCCAGCAGTCGCCGCGGCACAGGGAACACTGAAGCTTTCTTT; cdr3_aa: CASSRRGTGNTEAFF
clone_size: .; v_call: TRBV4-2; j_call: TRBJ2-3; d_call: .; cdr3_nt: TGTGCCAGCAACCGGGGGGCCCGCACAGATACGCAGTATTTT; cdr3_aa: CASNRGARTDTQYF
clone_size: .; v_call: TRBV12-3/TRBV12-4; j_call: TRBJ2-7; d_call: .; cdr3_nt: TGTGCCAGCGGGGGCCGCGGGTTGCAGTACTTC; cdr3_aa: CASGGRGLQYF
clone_size: .; v_call: TRBV19; j_call: TRBJ2-7; d_call: TRBD2; cdr3_nt: TGTGCCAGTAGTAAGGAGCGGGGGGCCTCCTACGAGCAGTACTTC; cdr3_aa: CASSKERGASYEQYF
clone_size: .; v_call: TRBV19; j_call: TRBJ1-1; d_call: TRBD1; cdr3_nt: TGTGCCAGTAACAACAGGGGAGCGGGCACTGAAGCTTTCTTT; cdr3_aa: CASNNRGAGTEAFF
clone_size: .; v_call: TRBV9; j_call: TRBJ1-2; d_call: TRBD1; cdr3_nt: TGTGCCAGCAGCCCCCGGACAGGGGGCCTTTTGGGCTACACCTTC; cdr3_aa: CASSPRTGGLLGYTF
clone_size: .; v_call: TRBV6-2/TRBV6-3; j_call: TRBJ2-5; d_call: TRBD1; cdr3_nt: TGTGCCAGCAGTTACAACAGGGGGCTGCAAGAGACCCAGTACTTC; cdr3_aa: CASSYNRGLQETQYF
clone_size: .; v_call: TRBV6-5; j_call: TRBJ1-2; d_call: .; cdr3_nt: TGTGCCAGCAGGGTCGGACAGAACTATGGCTACACCTTC; cdr3_aa: CASRVGQNYGYTF
clone_size: once; v_call: TRBV7-9; j_call: TRBJ2-7; d_call: .; cdr3_nt: TGTGCCAGCAGCTTAGTTCTGGGAATCGGGGACGAGCAGTACTTC; cdr3_aa: CASSLVLGIGDEQYF
clone_size: .; v_call: TRBV19; j_call: TRBJ1-1; d_call: .; cdr3_nt: TGTGCCAGTAGTATTCCGGACACTGAAGCTTTCTTT; cdr3_aa: CASSIPDTEAFF
clone_size: .; v_call: TRBV24-1; j_call: TRBJ2-1; d_call: .; cdr3_nt: TGTGCCACCAGTGATAGTGGCGAGCAGTTCTTC; cdr3_aa: CATSDSGEQFF
clone_size: .; v_call: TRBV18; j_call: TRBJ1-2; d_call: TRBD1; cdr3_nt: TGTGCCAGCTCACCGGGACAGGGAGTCCATGGCTACACCTTC; cdr3_aa: CASSPGQGVHGYTF
clone_size: once; v_call: TRBV18; j_call: TRBJ1-2; d_call: .; cdr3_nt: TGTGCCAGCTCACCACCGGGGGGGCAGGGCTACACCTTC; cdr3_aa: CASSPPGGQGYTF
clone_size: .; v_call: TRBV5-4; j_call: TRBJ2-1; d_call: .; cdr3_nt: TGTGCCAGCAGCTTGGGGCACGCGGTGTTATATGAGCAGTTCTTC; cdr3_aa: CASSLGHAVLYEQFF
clone_size: .; v_call: TRBV6-2/TRBV6-3; j_call: TRBJ2-5; d_call: TRBD2; cdr3_nt: TGTGCCAGCAGTTACCTACTAGCGGGGAACCAAGAGACCCAGTACTTC; cdr3_aa: CASSYLLAGNQETQYF
clone_size: .; v_call: TRBV7-2; j_call: TRBJ1-4; d_call: TRBD1; cdr3_nt: TGTGCCAGCAGGGCGCCGGGACAGCTGAATGAAAAACTGTTTTTT; cdr3_aa: CASRAPGQLNEKLFF
clone_size: .; v_call: TRBV20-1; j_call: TRBJ2-7; d_call: TRBD2; cdr3_nt: TGCAGTGCTAGTCCGGGACTAGCGCTATCCTACGAGCAGTACTTC; cdr3_aa: CSASPGLALSYEQYF
clone_size: .; v_call: TRBV19; j_call: TRBJ2-3; d_call: TRBD2; cdr3_nt: TGTGCCAGTAGTATCCCCAGGAGCGGGGGGTCGGATACGCAGTATTTT; cdr3_aa: CASSIPRSGGSDTQYF
clone_size: .; v_call: TRBV5-4; j_call: TRBJ2-3; d_call: TRBD2; cdr3_nt: TGTGCCACTTTTAGCGGGGGGGCTCTACCTAGCACAGATACGCAGTATTTT; cdr3_aa: CATFSGGALPSTDTQYF
clone_size: .; v_call: TRBV4-3; j_call: TRBJ1-3; d_call: .; cdr3_nt: TGCGCCAGCAGCCAAGAGGAGGGAAACACCATATATTTT; cdr3_aa: CASSQEEGNTIYF
clone_size: few; v_call: TRBV7-2; j_call: TRBJ2-2; d_call: TRBD2; cdr3_nt: TGTGCCAGCAGCCGCGGACTAGCGGGGGGGCCGTCGGCCGGGGAGCTGTTTTTT; cdr3_aa: CASSRGLAGGPSAGELFF
clone_size: once; v_call: TRBV2; j_call: TRBJ2-2; d_call: .; cdr3_nt: TGTGCCAGCAGCCCTTCCGGGGTAACCGGGGAGCTGTTTTTT; cdr3_aa: CASSPSGVTGELFF
clone_size: .; v_call: TRBV19; j_call: TRBJ1-1; d_call: .; cdr3_nt: TGTGCCAGTAGTATTTCCCAGGCCATGAACACTGAAGCTTTCTTT; cdr3_aa: CASSISQAMNTEAFF
clone_size: once; v_call: TRBV6-5; j_call: TRBJ1-1; d_call: .; cdr3_nt: TGTGCCAGCAGTTACAATTCCTTGAACACTGAAGCTTTCTTT; cdr3_aa: CASSYNSLNTEAFF
clone_size: .; v_call: TRBV5-8; j_call: TRBJ1-6; d_call: TRBD1; cdr3_nt: TGTGCCAGCAGCTTGGAGACAGGGAATTCACCCCTCCACTTT; cdr3_aa: CASSLETGNSPLHF
clone_size: .; v_call: TRBV14; j_call: TRBJ1-2; d_call: .; cdr3_nt: TGTGCCAGCAGCCAAGAATCGTATAACTATGGCTACACCTTC; cdr3_aa: CASSQESYNYGYTF
clone_size: .; v_call: TRBV18; j_call: TRBJ1-1; d_call: .; cdr3_nt: TGTGCCAGCTCATCGACTTCGGACACTGAAGCTTTCTTT; cdr3_aa: CASSSTSDTEAFF
clone_size: once; v_call: TRBV5-6; j_call: TRBJ2-1; d_call: .; cdr3_nt: TGTGCCAGCAGCTTACAGACAACTGAGCAGTTCTTC; cdr3_aa: CASSLQTTEQFF
clone_size: .; v_call: TRBV30; j_call: TRBJ1-5; d_call: .; cdr3_nt: TGTGCCTGGAAGTCGAGTCAGTCGGGGCCCCAGCATTTT; cdr3_aa: CAWKSSQSGPQHF
clone_size: .; v_call: TRBV21-1; j_call: TRBJ2-2; d_call: .; cdr3_nt: TGTGCCAGCAGCAAGCTGGGACAAAACACCGGGGAGCTGTTTTTT; cdr3_aa: CASSKLGQNTGELFF
clone_size: medium-sized; v_call: TRBV5-6; j_call: TRBJ1-1; d_call: .; cdr3_nt: TGTGCCAGCAGCTTTGAAAACGCGGGTTTATGGGGGAACACTGAAGCTTTCTTT; cdr3_aa: CASSFENAGLWGNTEAFF
clone_size: .; v_call: TRBV7-2; j_call: TRBJ1-3; d_call: .; cdr3_nt: TGTGCCAGCAGCTTAGGGGGGGGCGTCTCTGGAAACACCATATATTTT; cdr3_aa: CASSLGGGVSGNTIYF
clone_size: .; v_call: TRBV3-1/TRBV3-2; j_call: TRBJ2-5; d_call: .; cdr3_nt: TGTGCCAGCAGGCGGGGCGGGGAGACCCAGTACTTC; cdr3_aa: CASRRGGETQYF
clone_size: .; v_call: TRBV19; j_call: TRBJ2-5; d_call: .; cdr3_nt: TGTGCCAGTAGTATTGCTAGCGCAGAGACCCAGTACTTC; cdr3_aa: CASSIASAETQYF
clone_size: .; v_call: TRBV24-1; j_call: TRBJ2-3; d_call: .; cdr3_nt: TGTGCCACATGTCTACCAGGGGAAAGTACGCAGTATTTT; cdr3_aa: CATCLPGESTQYF
clone_size: .; v_call: TRBV6-2/TRBV6-3; j_call: TRBJ1-5; d_call: .; cdr3_nt: TGTGCCAGCAGTGACGCCGGGACTGGATATAGCAATCAGCCCCAGCATTTT; cdr3_aa: CASSDAGTGYSNQPQHF
clone_size: .; v_call: TRBV18; j_call: TRBJ2-7; d_call: TRBD1; cdr3_nt: TGTGCCAGCTCACCTTACGGACAGGCTGTCTCCTACGAGCAGTACTTC; cdr3_aa: CASSPYGQAVSYEQYF
clone_size: .; v_call: TRBV10-1; j_call: TRBJ2-6; d_call: TRBD2; cdr3_nt: TGCGCCAGCAGTCGAGCGGGAGACTCTGGGGCCAACGTCCTGACTTTC; cdr3_aa: CASSRAGDSGANVLTF